The 30 T cell receptor beta chains reported below all come from one sample, sequenced in a study of tumor and adjacent non-tumor tissue in lung cancer. A modified ARM-PCR protocol with three rounds of nested PCR amplified TCRbeta. MiXCR, run by TCRdb on the multiplex PCR reads, gives a single entry per CDR3 protein. The repertoire holds approximately 100,000 distinct CDR3 sequences, with about 60% as singletons. RNA was extracted from bulk tissue without any cell sorting. The normal lung tissue was taken more than 3 cm from the tumor edge. Sequencing was performed on distant non-tumor lung tissue. These receptors were obtained from a man in his thirties or forties with non-small cell lung cancer.

For this clonotype: Being one base from a much bigger clone, this may be a read error. This rearrangement joins TRBV6-5 to TRBJ2-3; 10 bases agree with TRBD2. CDR1 MNHEY and CDR2 SVGAGI come from the germline V gene. V trimming: 6 bases; J trimming: 2 bases; junction bases outside the gene matches: 11. CDR3 length: 17 residues. CDR3 DNA: TGTGCCAGCAGGTTTTCTAGCGGGAGTAGGGTCACAGATACGCAGTATTTT. It translates to CASRFSSGSRVTDTQYF.

Remarks on this clonotype: At one boundary the junction diverges from the germline segment, which might be a read error. This chain links TRBV11-2 with TRBJ1-5; D gene ambiguous. Germline V gene data show CDR1 as SGHAT and CDR2 as FQNNGV. The CDR3 sequence is 14 residues long. The DNA of the CDR3 is TGTGCCAGCAGTGTCGGCACTTTCAATCAGCTCCAGCATTTT. Translation gives CASSVGTFNQLQHF.

Of note for this clonotype: This sequence may be a read error, since a much larger clone differs from it by one base. V is TRBV5-4 and J is TRBJ1-2; the D is unclear. V lost 0 bases to trimming and J lost 4 bases, with 10 bases between them. The germline V gene has CDR1 SGHNT and CDR2 YYREEE (reference sequence). This CDR3 region has 14 residues. DNA of the CDR3: TGTGCCAGCAGCTTGGGCTCCTCATTCTATGGCTACACCTTC. Translation: CASSLGSSFYGYTF.

V and J are TRBV29-1 and TRBJ2-5; possible D gene TRBD1, 6 bases. The CDR3 runs to 14 residues. The V gene's germline CDR1 is SQVTM and CDR2 ANQGSEA. The CDR3 region has the DNA TGCAATGTTGAACCCCGGGACAATCAAGAGACCCAGTACTTC. This codes for CNVEPRDNQETQYF.

Comments on this clonotype: The junction and the germline gene differ at one end; a read error may be behind it. This chain joins TRBV20-1 and TRBJ2-6; D is unclear. The CDR3 contains 15 residues. Looked up from germline, CDR1 is DFQATT and CDR2 is SNEGSKA (reference sequence). CDR3: CSARDQNSWANVLTF. The CDR3 bases are TGCAGTGCTAGAGACCAGAACTCTTGGGCCAACGTCCTGACTTTC.

This clonotype turned up a few times. A much more abundant neighbour one base away suggests this may be a read error. The gene calls are TRBV29-1 and TRBJ2-7; tentatively, D is TRBD1 (6 bases). From germline, CDR1 is SQVTM and CDR2 ANQGSEA. The germline V and J ends were trimmed by 4 bases and 6 bases, with 19 bases remaining between them. The CDR3 runs 14 residues. The CDR3 DNA reads TGCAGCGTTGCCTTCGGGGCAGGGGCGTCCGAGCAGTACTTC. As protein: CSVAFGAGASEQYF.

For this clonotype: Compared with germline, one end of the junction differs, possibly owing to a read error. The CDR3 DNA is TGCGCCAACAGCCGAGGACAGGGCACAGAAACGCAGCATTTT. Its translation: CANSRGQGTETQHF. The V and J genes are TRBV5-1 and TRBJ2-3; 8 positions match TRBD1. The DNA end lines up better with TRBJ1-5; the J call may be wrong. This CDR3 is 14 amino acids long. CDR1 SGHRS and CDR2 YFSETQ come from the germline V gene.

To note about this clonotype: A read error may produce the germline difference seen at one junction end. The chain carries TRBV30 and TRBJ2-3; 10 nucleotides line up with TRBD2. The CDR3 totals 16 residues. CDR1 is GTSNPN, CDR2 SVGIG, per germline (reference sequence). The CDR3 bases are TGTGGCTGGATACCCGGACTAGCGGCTAGCACAGATACACAGTATTTT. Amino acid sequence: CGWIPGLAASTDTQYF.

This clonotype has only one observation. The rearrangement uses TRBV20-1 and TRBJ1-1; the D gene is possibly TRBD1 (5 bases). Germline loops: CDR1 DFQATT, CDR2 SNEGSKA (reference sequence). The CDR3 runs 14 residues. The CDR3 DNA reads as TGCAATGCCCGACCGACAGATACGGTCACTGAAGCTTTCTTT. This encodes CNARPTDTVTEAFF.

Notes on this clonotype: Since the CDR3 does not end with the conserved phenylalanine or tryptophan, this likely comes from a read error. This chain links TRBV11-2 with TRBJ2-1; 9 positions match TRBD2. Germline V gene sequence: CDR1 SGHAT, CDR2 FQNNGV. The CDR3 covers 15 residues. CDR3 residues: CASSLILAGTDEQFL. The CDR3 DNA reads as TGCGCCAGCAGCTTAATCCTAGCGGGGACTGATGAGCAGTTCCTC.

Remarks on this clonotype: This CDR3 is missing its conserved last phenylalanine or tryptophan, likely due to a read error. The chain uses TRBV12-3 or TRBV12-4 and TRBJ2-7; no firm D call. The V end was cut by 3 bases, the J end by 4 bases, with 4 bases between. The CDR3 runs 11 residues. CDR3 region: CASSFRYEQYI. CDR3 coding DNA: TGTGCCAGCAGTTTTAGGTACGAGCAGTACATT.

This clonotype was seen many times. The CDR3 protein is CATSDLTTSGRASDTQYF. DNA of the CDR3: TGTGCCACCAGTGACCTAACGACTAGCGGGAGGGCCTCAGATACGCAGTATTTT. This sequence joins TRBV24-1 and TRBJ2-3, with TRBD2 matching over 14 bases. CDR3 length: 18 residues. V lost 4 bases, J lost 4 bases, and 9 bases stayed unmatched. Germline values: CDR1 KGHDR, CDR2 SFDVKD.

To note about this clonotype: One end of the junction varies from germline; a read error may be responsible. This chain links TRBV20-1 with TRBJ2-1; D uncertain. CDR1 and CDR2 from the germline V gene are DFQATT and SNEGSKA (reference sequence). CDR3 size: 12 residues. DNA for the CDR3: TGCATTGCTAGTTCAGGAACCAATGAGCAGTTCTTC. Residues: CIASSGTNEQFF.

This clonotype has a single count. The conserved closing phenylalanine or tryptophan is absent in this CDR3, likely reflecting a read error. The chain has TRBV29-1 and TRBJ1-4; D is perhaps TRBD1 (6 bases). Germline V CDR1 and CDR2: SQVTM, ANQGSEA. The CDR3 runs 13 residues. CDR3 sequence reads: CSVMTGLNEKLFV. The CDR3 DNA sequence: TGCAGCGTCATGACAGGACTTAATGAAAAGCTGTTTGTT.

To note about this clonotype: A read error may explain this, as a much larger clone is one base away. The chain combines TRBV6-2 or TRBV6-3 with TRBJ2-7, with D tentatively TRBD2 (5 bases). From germline, CDR1 is MNHEY and CDR2 SVGEGT. V gave up 9 bases and J gave up 3 bases, with 21 bases separating them. The CDR3 length is 15 residues. In DNA, the CDR3 is TGTGCCAGGAGCCCTACTCCGGACGGAGGCTACGAGCAGTACTTC. It yields the protein CARSPTPDGGYEQYF.

On this clonotype: One junction end does not reproduce the germline sequence, and a read error may be involved. The genes are TRBV7-8 and TRBJ2-7; possible D gene TRBD2, 5 bases. The germline V gene has CDR1 SGHVS and CDR2 FQNEAQ. The CDR3 has 18 amino acids. The CDR3 sequence is CASSPGPGTWTLSYEHYF. In nucleotides, the CDR3 is TGTGCCAGCAGCCCAGGACCCGGAACCTGGACTTTATCCTACGAGCATTACTTC.

This clonotype was recorded many times. The V gene is TRBV12-5, the J gene TRBJ2-5; D is undetermined. V lost 4 bases and J 6 bases, leaving 9 bases between the germline ends. The CDR3 length is 12 residues. Germline V gene sequence: CDR1 LGHNT, CDR2 FRNRAP. The CDR3 nucleotides are TGTGCTAGTGGTTCGGGTGCCCAGACCCAGTACTTC. It yields the protein CASGSGAQTQYF.

Concerning this clonotype: The CDR3 ends on some other residue instead of the conserved phenylalanine or tryptophan, so this is likely a read error. The CDR3, as DNA: TGTACCAGCAGTTCAACCGGGACTAGCGGCCACGAGCAGTACCTC. Translated: CTSSSTGTSGHEQYL. The chain employs TRBV6-2 or TRBV6-3 and TRBJ2-7; 11 positions agree with TRBD2. Looked up from germline, CDR1 is MNHEY and CDR2 is SVGEGT. The CDR3 extends over 15 amino acids.

This clonotype was seen a few times. This chain uses TRBV7-9 with TRBJ2-7; the D gene could be TRBD1 or TRBD2 (5 bases each). V gave up 8 bases and J gave up 6 bases, with 17 bases separating them. Germline V CDR1 and CDR2: SEHNR, FQNEAQ (reference sequence). There are 13 residues in the CDR3. The CDR3 DNA reads as TGTGCCAGCCTTTACGAATCAGGGAGCGAGCAGTACTTC. This codes for CASLYESGSEQYF.

The V gene is TRBV7-9, the J gene TRBJ2-7; 11 bases are a match to TRBD1. CDR1 is SEHNR and CDR2 is FQNEAQ in the germline V gene (reference sequence). There are 16 residues in the CDR3. J lost 3 bases, V lost 1 base, and 5 bases had no gene match. The CDR3 DNA is TGTGCCAGCAGCTTAGTTGGGGACAGGGGGGGCTACGAGCAGTACTTC. Amino acids: CASSLVGDRGGYEQYF.

A remark on this clonotype: One end of the junction varies from germline; a read error may be responsible. V usage is TRBV29-1 and J usage is TRBJ1-2; D gene unclear. Germline lookup yields CDR1 SQVTM and CDR2 ANQGSEA. CDR3 length: 15 amino acids. In DNA form, the CDR3 reads TGCATCGTTCAGAACCCGGCATCAGGAACGGATGGCTACACTTTC. Protein: CIVQNPASGTDGYTF.

This sequence joins TRBV2 and TRBJ2-5; 13 positions match TRBD2. CDR1 SNHLY and CDR2 FYNNEI come from the germline V gene. Trimming cost V 4 bases and J 10 bases; bases outside gene matches: 0. There are 12 residues in the CDR3. CDR3: CASSGTSGSQYF. DNA of the CDR3: TGTGCCAGCAGTGGGACTAGCGGGAGCCAGTACTTC.

Comments on this clonotype: One end of the junction fails to match germline, which may point to a read error. The V and J genes are TRBV11-2 and TRBJ2-7, with D tentatively TRBD1 or TRBD2 (6 bases each). Germline-derived CDR1 and CDR2 are SGHAT and FQNNGV. The CDR3 length is 13 residues. The CDR3 nucleotides are TGTGCCAGCAGCATCCGGGGGCCCTACGAGCAGTACTTT. Its translation: CASSIRGPYEQYF.

This clonotype has just a few counts. This could be a read error, since a much larger clone is one nucleotide away. Because it lacks the conserved phenylalanine or tryptophan at the end, this CDR3 is likely a read error. The chain employs TRBV20-1 and TRBJ1-1; D not resolved. Germline V CDR1 and CDR2: DFQATT, SNEGSKA (reference sequence). CDR3 length: 12 residues. Trimming pared 3 bases from V and 4 bases from J, leaving 9 bases between. The CDR3 loop is CSASVSITEAFY. The CDR3 DNA is TGCAGTGCTAGCGTTTCGATCACTGAAGCTTTCTAT.

In this sample, this clonotype turned up a few times. One end of the junction does not line up with germline, which may come from a read error. This chain links TRBV20-1 with TRBJ2-1, with 7 bases lining up with TRBD2. There are 15 residues in the CDR3. The germline V gene has CDR1 DFQATT and CDR2 SNEGSKA (reference sequence). CDR3 sequence reads: CSALTGTNVIHEQFF. CDR3 nucleotide sequence: TGCAGTGCCCTGACCGGGACTAACGTTATCCATGAACAGTTCTTC.

Many counts were recorded for this clonotype. The chain recombines TRBV20-1 with TRBJ1-6, with TRBD1 as a possible D gene (5 bases). In germline, CDR1 is DFQATT, CDR2 SNEGSKA (reference sequence). The V gene lost 1 base and the J gene lost 9 bases, with 16 bases spanning the gap. The CDR3 is 15 residues long. CDR3 sequence: CSARVTGGLGSPLHF. In DNA, the CDR3 is TGCAGTGCTAGAGTCACTGGGGGACTGGGTTCACCCCTCCACTTT.

This clonotype has just a few counts. This clone may be a read error of a much larger clone one base away. V usage is TRBV5-6 and J usage is TRBJ1-2, with TRBD1 matching 8 bases. The CDR3 has 15 amino acids. CDR1 is SGHDT, CDR2 YYEEEE, per germline. The CDR3 DNA reads TGTGCCAGCAGCTACCGGGACAGGAATAGCTATGGCTACGCCTTC. Translation gives CASSYRDRNSYGYAF.

J is TRBJ2-7 and V is TRBV4-1; 8 nucleotides agree with TRBD1. CDR1 is MGHRA and CDR2 is YSYEKL in the germline V gene. The CDR3 spans 16 residues. V lost 3 bases to trimming and J lost 2 bases; unmatched junction nucleotides: 9. Here the CDR3 DNA reads TGCGCCAGCAGCCAGGGCGGGACAGGACAGACCTACGAGCAGTACTTC. Amino acids: CASSQGGTGQTYEQYF.

A word on this clonotype: Given a much more abundant clone one base away, this may be a read error. The CDR3 ends on some other residue instead of the conserved phenylalanine or tryptophan, so this is likely a read error. This rearrangement joins TRBV20-1 to TRBJ2-7; 9 nucleotides match TRBD2. In germline, CDR1 is DFQATT, CDR2 SNEGSKA (reference sequence). The CDR3 covers 16 residues. J lost 2 bases, V lost 2 bases, and 10 bases had no gene match. CDR3 nucleotides: TGCAGTGCTAGATCCGGGGTAGCGGGGGCTCCCTACGAGCAGTACTTA. Translating gives CSARSGVAGAPYEQYL.

The J gene is TRBJ1-5, the V gene TRBV20-1, with D maybe TRBD2 (5 bases). The assigned J gene may be wrong: the sequence end matches TRBJ2-3 better. The CDR3 is 12 amino acids. Germline lookup yields CDR1 DFQATT and CDR2 SNEGSKA (reference sequence). The CDR3 sequence: CSWEYGNQPQYF. The DNA of the CDR3 is TGCAGTTGGGAGTACGGGAATCAGCCCCAGTATTTT.